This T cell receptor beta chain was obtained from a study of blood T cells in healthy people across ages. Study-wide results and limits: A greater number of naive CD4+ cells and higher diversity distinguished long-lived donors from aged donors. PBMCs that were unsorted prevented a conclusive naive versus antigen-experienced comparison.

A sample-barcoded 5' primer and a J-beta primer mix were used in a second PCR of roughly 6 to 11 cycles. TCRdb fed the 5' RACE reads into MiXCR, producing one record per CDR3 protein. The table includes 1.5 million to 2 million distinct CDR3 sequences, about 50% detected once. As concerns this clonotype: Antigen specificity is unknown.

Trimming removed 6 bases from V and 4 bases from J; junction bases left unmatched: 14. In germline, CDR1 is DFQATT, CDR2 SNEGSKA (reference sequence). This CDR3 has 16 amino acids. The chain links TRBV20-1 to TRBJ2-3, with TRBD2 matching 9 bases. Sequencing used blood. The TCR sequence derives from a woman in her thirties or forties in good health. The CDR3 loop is CSAPHWSSGASDTQYF. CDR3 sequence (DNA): TGCAGTGCCCCCCATTGGTCTAGCGGGGCGTCAGATACGCAGTATTTT.